A single TCR beta chain is shown here with its context. The antigen remains undetermined. The PCR made use of 60 Vbeta and 13 Jbeta primers. Clones were read by immunoSEQ multiplex PCR, and TCRdb kept only the in-frame ones, dropping some. The sample yields about 170,000 clones, 84% seen once. The sample originates from a study of cytomegalovirus exposure and HLA in healthy donors. The study's findings and limits: Evidence from a later analysis indicated that most CMV-associated TCR beta chains looked HLA-restricted. Productive rates of about 90% or about 30% were seen for most TCR beta V segments in an earlier analysis.

Trimming stripped 0 bases from V and 5 bases from J, with 4 bases between. There are 13 residues in the CDR3. CDR1 MNHEY and CDR2 SMNVEV come from the germline V gene (reference sequence). This receptor was obtained from a girl aged 10 to 17 in good health and CMV-seropositive. This chain links TRBV27 with TRBJ1-4; D unresolved. Sequencing used PBMCs. The CDR3 is CASSLSQNEKLFF. For the CDR3, the DNA is TGTGCCAGCAGTTTATCCCAGAATGAAAAACTGTTTTTT. The full variable domain, rest sourced from reference TRBV27 and TRBJ1-4, is EAQVTQNPRYLITVTGKKLTVTCSQNMNHEYMSWYRQDPGLGLRQIYYSMNVEVTDKGDVPEGYKVSRKEKRNFPLILESPSPNQTSLYFCASSLSQNEKLFFGSGTQLSVL.